This is a list of T cell receptor beta chains from one sample in a study of T cell responses to AZD1222 COVID-19 vaccine. Libraries were prepared by immunoSEQ multiplex PCR; TCRdb keeps only in-frame clonotypes and omits some of them. The sample includes 90,000 to 100,000 clones, about 90% of them seen just once. The input for sequencing was peripheral blood, taken on day 0 of AZD1222 vaccination. These receptor sequences come from an adult in good health. Both conserved end residues are part of each CDR3. Each record gives: D gene, J gene, V gene, clone size, CDR3 length, CDR3 DNA, CDR3 protein. D genes are given only for firm matches. Rows give clone size only sometimes, using once, few, many, or a class for an expanded clone.

d_gene: TRBD1; j_gene: TRBJ1-2; v_gene: TRBV6-6; abundance: -; len: 16; CDR3nt: TGTGCCAGCGGCTCATTCAGGGGGTCGGATACTTATGGCTACACCTTC; CDR3aa: CASGSFRGSDTYGYTF
d_gene: TRBD1; j_gene: TRBJ2-3; v_gene: TRBV5-1; abundance: -; len: 18; CDR3nt: TGCGCCAGCAGCTTCTCCCCCGCTGGACAGGGGGCGGGAGATACGCAGTATTTT; CDR3aa: CASSFSPAGQGAGDTQYF
d_gene: -; j_gene: TRBJ1-4; v_gene: TRBV12-5; abundance: -; len: 14; CDR3nt: TGTGCTAGTGGTCTGGTGGGTGGCAATGAAAAACTGTTTTTT; CDR3aa: CASGLVGGNEKLFF
d_gene: -; j_gene: TRBJ2-2; v_gene: TRBV20-1; abundance: -; len: 15; CDR3nt: TGCAGTGCTAGTCCTAGTGGGAGGGGGACCGGGGAGCTGTTTTTT; CDR3aa: CSASPSGRGTGELFF
d_gene: -; j_gene: TRBJ1-4; v_gene: TRBV21-1; abundance: -; len: 17; CDR3nt: TGTGCCAGCAGCAAAGCTCGGGCGGGCCCCAGGTATGAAAAACTGTTTTTT; CDR3aa: CASSKARAGPRYEKLFF
d_gene: -; j_gene: TRBJ1-1; v_gene: TRBV19; abundance: -; len: 16; CDR3nt: TGTGCCAGTAGTATATTACAGGGCCGAGGGAGCACTGAAGCTTTCTTT; CDR3aa: CASSILQGRGSTEAFF
d_gene: TRBD1; j_gene: TRBJ1-2; v_gene: TRBV7-9; abundance: -; len: 14; CDR3nt: TGTGCCAGCAGTACAGCGACAGGGCTCTATGGCTACACCTTC; CDR3aa: CASSTATGLYGYTF
d_gene: -; j_gene: TRBJ1-1; v_gene: TRBV4-3; abundance: -; len: 14; CDR3nt: TGCGCCAGCAGCCAGTCGGGGCACTACACTGAAGCTTTCTTT; CDR3aa: CASSQSGHYTEAFF
d_gene: TRBD1; j_gene: TRBJ1-2; v_gene: TRBV28; abundance: -; len: 13; CDR3nt: TGTGCCAGCTTCCGGACAGGGGTAGGGGGCTACACCTTC; CDR3aa: CASFRTGVGGYTF
d_gene: -; j_gene: TRBJ1-1; v_gene: TRBV3-1/TRBV3-2; abundance: -; len: 12; CDR3nt: TGTGCCAGCAGCCGAGACAGGCAGGACGCTTTCTTT; CDR3aa: CASSRDRQDAFF
d_gene: -; j_gene: TRBJ2-4; v_gene: TRBV21-1; abundance: -; len: 14; CDR3nt: TGTGCCAGCAGACCAGGGTGGGTTGGGAACATTCAGTACTTC; CDR3aa: CASRPGWVGNIQYF
d_gene: -; j_gene: TRBJ1-2; v_gene: TRBV11-1; abundance: -; len: 14; CDR3nt: TGTGCCAGCAGACCTAGCGCGGCGCCAGATGGCTACACCTTC; CDR3aa: CASRPSAAPDGYTF
d_gene: -; j_gene: TRBJ2-3; v_gene: TRBV4-3; abundance: -; len: 14; CDR3nt: TGCGCCAGCAGCCCGCAAACACAGGGAGATACGCAGTATTTT; CDR3aa: CASSPQTQGDTQYF
d_gene: TRBD1; j_gene: TRBJ1-1; v_gene: TRBV3-1/TRBV3-2; abundance: -; len: 14; CDR3nt: TGTGCCAGTCGACCGGGACAGGAGAGCACTGAAGCTTTCTTT; CDR3aa: CASRPGQESTEAFF
d_gene: TRBD2; j_gene: TRBJ2-1; v_gene: TRBV7-9; abundance: -; len: 15; CDR3nt: TGTGCCAGCAGCCCTTCCGGGACTAGCGCACATGAGCAGTTCTTC; CDR3aa: CASSPSGTSAHEQFF
d_gene: -; j_gene: TRBJ2-1; v_gene: TRBV19; abundance: -; len: 16; CDR3nt: TGTGCCAGTAGTATAGAGAGACCTAAGCCCTACAATGAGCAGTTCTTC; CDR3aa: CASSIERPKPYNEQFF
d_gene: -; j_gene: TRBJ2-3; v_gene: TRBV14; abundance: -; len: 16; CDR3nt: TGTGCCAGCAGCCAAGTTTCTAGCGCTGGATTTAATACGCAGTATTTT; CDR3aa: CASSQVSSAGFNTQYF
d_gene: -; j_gene: TRBJ1-1; v_gene: TRBV7-9; abundance: -; len: 13; CDR3nt: TGTGCCAGCAGCTTAGCTTTAAACACTGAAGCTTTCTTT; CDR3aa: CASSLALNTEAFF
d_gene: -; j_gene: TRBJ1-5; v_gene: TRBV6-2/TRBV6-3; abundance: -; len: 16; CDR3nt: TGTGCCAGCAGTTATTATGCCGGCCTCAACAATCAGCCCCAGCATTTT; CDR3aa: CASSYYAGLNNQPQHF
d_gene: -; j_gene: TRBJ2-3; v_gene: TRBV9; abundance: -; len: 15; CDR3nt: TGTGCCAGCAATAAATTGGGGGAGAATGGAGATACGCAGTATTTT; CDR3aa: CASNKLGENGDTQYF
d_gene: -; j_gene: TRBJ1-1; v_gene: TRBV4-3; abundance: once; len: 18; CDR3nt: TGCGCCAGCAGCCAAGATCTTAGTGGAGGTCCAGGGTACACTGAAGCTTTCTTT; CDR3aa: CASSQDLSGGPGYTEAFF
d_gene: TRBD2; j_gene: TRBJ2-7; v_gene: TRBV4-1; abundance: few; len: 16; CDR3nt: TGCGCCAGCAGCCCTGGACTAGCGGGGGCCCGGGGCGAGCAGTACTTC; CDR3aa: CASSPGLAGARGEQYF
d_gene: TRBD2; j_gene: TRBJ2-7; v_gene: TRBV7-2; abundance: -; len: 15; CDR3nt: TGTGCCAGCAGTTACCTAGCGGGGGTCTCCTACGAGCAGTACTTC; CDR3aa: CASSYLAGVSYEQYF
d_gene: TRBD1; j_gene: TRBJ1-2; v_gene: TRBV11-3; abundance: -; len: 14; CDR3nt: TGTGCCAGCAGCCTGGGGACAGGGGTGGACGGCTACACCTTC; CDR3aa: CASSLGTGVDGYTF
d_gene: TRBD1; j_gene: TRBJ1-2; v_gene: TRBV27; abundance: -; len: 13; CDR3nt: TGTGCCAGCAGGAGAACAGGGGACTATGGCTACACCTTC; CDR3aa: CASRRTGDYGYTF
d_gene: TRBD2; j_gene: TRBJ2-7; v_gene: TRBV4-2; abundance: -; len: 17; CDR3nt: TGTGCCAGCAGCCAAGATAGTATTAGCGGGCACTCCTACGAGCAGTACTTC; CDR3aa: CASSQDSISGHSYEQYF
d_gene: -; j_gene: TRBJ1-1; v_gene: TRBV6-4; abundance: -; len: 13; CDR3nt: TGTGCCAGCAGACTTCAAGAGAACACTGAAGCTTTCTTT; CDR3aa: CASRLQENTEAFF
d_gene: TRBD2; j_gene: TRBJ2-5; v_gene: TRBV28; abundance: -; len: 17; CDR3nt: TGTGCCAGCAAAAGGTACGGCGGGGGGCCACGCCAAGAGACCCAGTACTTC; CDR3aa: CASKRYGGGPRQETQYF
d_gene: TRBD1; j_gene: TRBJ2-7; v_gene: TRBV11-2; abundance: -; len: 14; CDR3nt: TGTGCCAGCAGCTTAACGGGACAGGGCGGGGAGCAGTACTTC; CDR3aa: CASSLTGQGGEQYF
d_gene: TRBD1; j_gene: TRBJ1-1; v_gene: TRBV9; abundance: once; len: 15; CDR3nt: TGTGCCAGCAGCGGCCGACAGGGGGCGACGACTGAAGCTTTCTTT; CDR3aa: CASSGRQGATTEAFF
d_gene: TRBD1; j_gene: TRBJ1-5; v_gene: TRBV6-2/TRBV6-3; abundance: -; len: 14; CDR3nt: TGTGCCAGCAGTTACGACAGGGAGTATCAGCCCCAGCATTTT; CDR3aa: CASSYDREYQPQHF
d_gene: -; j_gene: TRBJ1-4; v_gene: TRBV7-8; abundance: -; len: 16; CDR3nt: TGTGCCAGCAGCCGAGGGCAAACGACAACTAATGAAAAACTGTTTTTT; CDR3aa: CASSRGQTTTNEKLFF
d_gene: TRBD1; j_gene: TRBJ1-6; v_gene: TRBV27; abundance: few; len: 16; CDR3nt: TGTGCCAGCAGGGGGACAGGGGTGGAAGTGGGGTCACCCCTCCACTTT; CDR3aa: CASRGTGVEVGSPLHF
d_gene: -; j_gene: TRBJ1-2; v_gene: TRBV7-2; abundance: -; len: 14; CDR3nt: TGTGCCAGCAGCTTAGCCCGGAACCACCGGGGCTACACCTTC; CDR3aa: CASSLARNHRGYTF